The source of this TCR beta chain is a study of T cell repertoires in cytomegalovirus infection. Study context: Public TCR beta signatures indicated both CMV infection and matching HLA type. Study results and limitations: There were carriers of CMV plus the relevant HLA, and cumulative public TCR beta family frequency identified them.

A word on this clonotype: The antigen is undetermined.

One entry per CDR3 protein results from TCRdb running MiXCR on the reads. This sample yields about 160,000 distinct CDR3 sequences, of which roughly a sixth are seen a single time; roughly a sixth belongs to the top ten. Germline CDR1 reads SGHTA; CDR2 reads FQGNSA. CDR3 length: 16 residues. Trimming stripped 1 base from V and 0 bases from J, with 10 bases between. This TCR derives from a human donor in good health (CMV status not recorded). Some clones in this sample may be carry-over from other donors' samples. The rearrangement joins TRBV7-2 to TRBJ2-1; no definite D call. Source material: CD8+ T cells from PBMCs. CDR3 bases: TGTGCCAGCAGCTTAGTTGGACGGACCTCCTACAATGAGCAGTTCTTC. Its translation: CASSLVGRTSYNEQFF.